This TCR beta chain was retrieved from a study of T-cell reconstitution after alpha-beta-depleted transplantation in children. Preparing the TCRbeta library involved the use of unique molecular identifiers. TCRdb redid the calling of the PCR reads with MiXCR, one entry per CDR3 protein. Counted here are hundreds of thousands of distinct CDR3 sequences, 10% to 15% occurring once; the ten biggest clones make up about 2.2%. The V and J ends lost 1 base and 5 bases, in that order; junction bases with no gene match: 15. CDR3 length equals 18 residues. Germline V gene lookup returns CDR1 SGHAT and CDR2 FQNNGV.

The V and J genes are TRBV11-2 and TRBJ2-5, with 8 bases aligning to TRBD2. This sample comprised PBMCs, mostly from graft donor cells, obtained 360 days after TCRalphabeta/CD19-depleted stem cell transplant. This TCR was recovered from a male patient aged 10 to 17 who had a stem cell transplant for acute myeloid leukemia, so the T cells may come from the graft donor. The CDR3 protein is CASSLGRAWTSIEETQYF. The DNA of the CDR3 is TGTGCCAGCAGCTTAGGGAGGGCTTGGACTAGCATTGAGGAGACCCAGTACTTC.